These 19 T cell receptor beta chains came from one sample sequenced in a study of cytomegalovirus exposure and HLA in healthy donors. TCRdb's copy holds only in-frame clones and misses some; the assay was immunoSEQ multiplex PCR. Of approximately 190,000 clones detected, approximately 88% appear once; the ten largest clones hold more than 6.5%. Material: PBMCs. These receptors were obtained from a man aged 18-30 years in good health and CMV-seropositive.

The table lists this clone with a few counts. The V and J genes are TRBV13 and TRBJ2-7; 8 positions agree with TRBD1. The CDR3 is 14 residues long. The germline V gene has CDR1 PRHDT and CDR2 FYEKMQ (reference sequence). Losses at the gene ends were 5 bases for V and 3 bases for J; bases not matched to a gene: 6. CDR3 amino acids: CASSPGQGYYEQYF. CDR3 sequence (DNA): TGTGCCAGCAGCCCAGGACAGGGATACTACGAGCAGTACTTC. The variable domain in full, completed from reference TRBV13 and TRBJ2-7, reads AAGVIQSPRHLIKEKRETATLKCYPIPRHDTVYWYQQGPGQDPQFLISFYEKMQSDKGSIPDRFSAQQFSDYHSELNMSSLELGDSALYFCASSPGQGYYEQYFGPGTRLTVT.

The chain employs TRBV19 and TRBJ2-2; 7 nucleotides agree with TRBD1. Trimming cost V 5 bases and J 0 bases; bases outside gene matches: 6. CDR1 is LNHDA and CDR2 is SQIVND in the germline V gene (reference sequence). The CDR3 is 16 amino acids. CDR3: CASSLDRVPNTGELFF. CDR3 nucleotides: TGTGCCAGTAGTCTTGACAGGGTTCCGAACACCGGGGAGCTGTTTTTT.

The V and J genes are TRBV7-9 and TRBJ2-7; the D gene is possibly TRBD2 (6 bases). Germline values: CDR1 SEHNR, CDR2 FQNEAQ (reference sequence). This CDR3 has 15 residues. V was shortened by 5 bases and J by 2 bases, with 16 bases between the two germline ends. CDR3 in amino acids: CASSHDRDWTYEQYF. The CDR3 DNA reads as TGTGCCAGCAGCCATGACCGGGACTGGACCTACGAGCAGTACTTC.

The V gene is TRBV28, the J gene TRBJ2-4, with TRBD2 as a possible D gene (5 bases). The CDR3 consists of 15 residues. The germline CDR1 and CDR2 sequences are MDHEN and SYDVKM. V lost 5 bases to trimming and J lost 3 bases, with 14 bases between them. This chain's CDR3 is CASSGRALGKNIQYF. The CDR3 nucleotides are TGTGCCAGCAGTGGGCGGGCTTTAGGCAAAAACATTCAGTACTTC. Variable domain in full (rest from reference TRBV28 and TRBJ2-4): DVKVTQSSRYLVKRTGEKVFLECVQDMDHENMFWYRQDPGLGLRLIYFSYDVKMKEKGDIPEGYSVSREKKERFSLILESASTNQTSMYLCASSGRALGKNIQYFGAGTRLSVL.

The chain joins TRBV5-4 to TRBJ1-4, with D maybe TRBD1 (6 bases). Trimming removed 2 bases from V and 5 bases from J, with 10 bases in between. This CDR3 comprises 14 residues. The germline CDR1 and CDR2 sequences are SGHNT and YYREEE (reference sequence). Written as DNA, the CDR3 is TGTGCCAGCAGCTTCGGGGGGCTCAATGAAAAACTGTTTTTT. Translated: CASSFGGLNEKLFF.

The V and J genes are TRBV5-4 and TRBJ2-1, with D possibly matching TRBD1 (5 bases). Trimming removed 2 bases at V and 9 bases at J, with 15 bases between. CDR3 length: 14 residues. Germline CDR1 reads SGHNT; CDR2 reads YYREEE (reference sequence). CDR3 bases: TGTGCCAGCAGCTTCGATTTCAGGGCCAGTGAGCAGTTCTTC. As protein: CASSFDFRASEQFF. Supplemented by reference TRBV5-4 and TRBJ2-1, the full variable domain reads ETGVTQSPTHLIKTRGQQVTLRCSSQSGHNTVSWYQQALGQGPQFIFQYYREEENGRGNFPPRFSGLQFPNYSSELNVNALELDDSALYLCASSFDFRASEQFFGPGTRLTVL.

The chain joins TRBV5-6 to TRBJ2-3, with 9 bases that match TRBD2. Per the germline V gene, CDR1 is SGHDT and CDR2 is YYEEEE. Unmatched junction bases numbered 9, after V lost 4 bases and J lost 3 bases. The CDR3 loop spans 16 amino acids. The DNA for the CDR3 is TGTGCCAGCAGCGGAACGGGACTAGCAAGAACAGATACGCAGTATTTT. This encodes CASSGTGLARTDTQYF.

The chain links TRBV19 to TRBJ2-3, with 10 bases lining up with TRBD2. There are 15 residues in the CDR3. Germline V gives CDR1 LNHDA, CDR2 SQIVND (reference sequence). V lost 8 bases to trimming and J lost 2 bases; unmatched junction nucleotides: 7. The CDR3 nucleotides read TGTGCCAGTTCGCCCCTAGCGGGGGACACAGATACGCAGTATTTT. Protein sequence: CASSPLAGDTDTQYF.

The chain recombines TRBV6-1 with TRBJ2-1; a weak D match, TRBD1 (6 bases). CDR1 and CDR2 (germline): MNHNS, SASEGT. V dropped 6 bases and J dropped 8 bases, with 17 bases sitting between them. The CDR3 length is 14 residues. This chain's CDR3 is CASSRLSGADEQFF. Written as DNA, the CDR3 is TGTGCCAGCAGCCGTTTGTCAGGGGCGGATGAGCAGTTCTTC.

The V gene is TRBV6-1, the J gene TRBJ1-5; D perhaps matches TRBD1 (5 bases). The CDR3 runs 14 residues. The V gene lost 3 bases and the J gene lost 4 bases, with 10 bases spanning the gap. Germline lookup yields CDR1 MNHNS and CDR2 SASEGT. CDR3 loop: CASSDMGGNQPQHF. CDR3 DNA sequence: TGTGCCAGCAGTGATATGGGGGGGAATCAGCCCCAGCATTTT.

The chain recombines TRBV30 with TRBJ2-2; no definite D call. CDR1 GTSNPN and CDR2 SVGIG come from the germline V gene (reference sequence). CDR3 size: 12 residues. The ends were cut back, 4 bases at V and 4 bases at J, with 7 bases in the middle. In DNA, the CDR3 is TGTGCCTGGACATCGGGCACCGGGGAGCTGTTTTTT. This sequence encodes CAWTSGTGELFF.

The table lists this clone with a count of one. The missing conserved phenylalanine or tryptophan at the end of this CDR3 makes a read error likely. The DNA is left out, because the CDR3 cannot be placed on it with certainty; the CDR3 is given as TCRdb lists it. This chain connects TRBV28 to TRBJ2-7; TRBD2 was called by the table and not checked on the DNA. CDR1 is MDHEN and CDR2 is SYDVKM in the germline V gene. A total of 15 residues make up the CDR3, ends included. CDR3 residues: CASNSAGFSGATPVL.

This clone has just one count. The CDR3 sequence is CASSPWTSGSALSEQYF. Here the CDR3 DNA reads TGTGCCAGCAGCCCCTGGACTAGCGGGAGTGCTTTGTCCGAGCAGTACTTC. The rearrangement joins TRBV4-2 to TRBJ2-7; TRBD2 matches 13 bases. The CDR3 is 17 amino acids. Germline V gene data show CDR1 as LGHNA and CDR2 as YNFKEQ. V lost 4 bases and J lost 6; bases outside the gene matches: 12.

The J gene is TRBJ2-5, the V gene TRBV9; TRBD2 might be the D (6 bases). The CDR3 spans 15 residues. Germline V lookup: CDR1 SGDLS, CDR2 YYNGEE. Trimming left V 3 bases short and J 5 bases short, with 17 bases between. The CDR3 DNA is TGTGCCAGCAGCGCCAGGGACTTCGTGGGGGAGACCCAGTACTTC. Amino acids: CASSARDFVGETQYF.

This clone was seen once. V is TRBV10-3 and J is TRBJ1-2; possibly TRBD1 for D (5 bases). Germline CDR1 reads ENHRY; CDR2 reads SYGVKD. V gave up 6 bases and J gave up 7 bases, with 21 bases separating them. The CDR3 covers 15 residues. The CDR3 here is CAISDSHPANSGYTF. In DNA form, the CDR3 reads TGTGCCATCAGCGACAGCCATCCCGCTAATAGTGGCTACACCTTC.

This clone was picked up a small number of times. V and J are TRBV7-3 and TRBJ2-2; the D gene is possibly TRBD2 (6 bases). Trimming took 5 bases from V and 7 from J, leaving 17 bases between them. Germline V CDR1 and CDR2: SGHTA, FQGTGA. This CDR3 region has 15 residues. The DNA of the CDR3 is TGTGCCAGCAGCCCCCCGGGGGTGTCGGGCGGGGAGCTGTTTTTT. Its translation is CASSPPGVSGGELFF.

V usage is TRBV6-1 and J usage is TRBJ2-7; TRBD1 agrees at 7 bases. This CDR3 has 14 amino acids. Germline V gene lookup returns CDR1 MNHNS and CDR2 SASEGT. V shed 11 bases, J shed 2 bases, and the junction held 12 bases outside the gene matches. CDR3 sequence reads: CAVRFRDRPYEQYF. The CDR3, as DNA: TGTGCCGTCCGATTCCGGGACAGACCCTACGAGCAGTACTTC.

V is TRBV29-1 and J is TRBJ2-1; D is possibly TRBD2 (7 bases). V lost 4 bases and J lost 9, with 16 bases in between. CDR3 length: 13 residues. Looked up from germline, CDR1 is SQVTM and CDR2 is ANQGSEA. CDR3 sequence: CSVGEGGWSEQFF. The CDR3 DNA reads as TGCAGCGTTGGGGAGGGGGGATGGAGTGAGCAGTTCTTC.

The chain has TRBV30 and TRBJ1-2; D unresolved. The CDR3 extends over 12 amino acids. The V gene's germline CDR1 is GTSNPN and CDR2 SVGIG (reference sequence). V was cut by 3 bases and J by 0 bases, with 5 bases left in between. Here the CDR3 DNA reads TGTGCCTGGAGACAGTCTAACTATGGCTACACCTTC. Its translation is CAWRQSNYGYTF.